This TCR beta chain was retrieved from a study of blood T cell repertoires in COVID-19. Study as a whole: The United States, Italy and Spain supplied acute and convalescent COVID-19 samples. From T cells, B-cell-depleted T cells, or PBMCs came the material, which was cDNA or gDNA.

Per the study methods: Amplified reference gene primers provided the basis for estimating nucleated cell counts. Only in-frame clones appear in the TCRdb table, and some are missing; sequencing was by immunoSEQ multiplex PCR. Clone size and the V and J calls come from that table; the DNA yielded D and trimming. The table shows under 150,000 clones, with approximately 91% occurring only once. The CDR3 runs to 15 residues. The V end lost 3 bases, the J end lost 0 bases, and 11 bases lay between the germline ends. Germline V gene sequence: CDR1 KGHSH, CDR2 LQKENI. What was sequenced was peripheral blood. The TCR was taken from a woman in her sixties or seventies who had recovered from COVID-19. The chain links TRBV18 to TRBJ1-1; the D gene is possibly TRBD1 (6 bases). In nucleotides, the CDR3 is TGTGCCAGCTCACCTGCCGCAGGGGTGAACACTGAAGCTTTCTTT. Translation gives CASSPAAGVNTEAFF.